This T cell receptor beta chain comes out of a study of blood T cells in healthy people across ages (dated by TCRdb to about 2015). About the study as a whole: In model experiments, template switching captured about one uniquely barcoded TCR beta cDNA molecule for every two T cells. The study measured age-related changes in TCR beta repertoire diversity using deep sequencing normalized with unique cDNA molecular identifiers. Using the same blood draw, the study looked at two additional independent replicas of 1 million unique cDNA reads for two donors, one aged 18 to 29 and the other aged 80 or older. Four age groups were formed from the donors: young (average approximately 16 years), middle-aged (around 37), aged (around 62) and long-lived (approximately 78). What the authors observed across the whole study: As age increased, observed TCR beta diversity per million T cells dropped in a roughly linear way, and a significant reduction was already evident by age about 40. Because the CMV infection status of the donors was unknown, age-related changes in expanded clonotypes may potentially have been confounded. Compared with the aged group, more naive CD4+ T cells, fewer expanded clones and increased TCR diversity were shown by the long-lived group, suggesting age selection. Estimates of total diversity based on one million sequenced T cells were regarded as lower bounds and as underestimates. A strong correlation was found between observed TCR beta diversity and the percentage of naive T cells measured by flow cytometry. Since profiling was done on bulk unsorted PBMCs, naive and antigen-experienced compartments could not be conclusively compared.

Donors were 40 or so systemically healthy Caucasian individuals from Russia aged roughly 6 to 90 years. Approximately 9.7 milliliters of peripheral blood were drawn from each donor into EDTA-treated Vacutainer tubes. Ficoll-Paque density-gradient centrifugation was used to isolate PBMCs, with at least 7 million per sample. Trizol reagent was used to extract total RNA from PBMCs, with at least 6 micrograms per sample. The percentages of naive CD45RAhigh/CD27high T cells were determined by flow cytometry on a PBMC aliquot from every donor. This clonotype was seen repeatedly, ten times or more. Its specific antigen is unknown. A read error may explain this, as a much larger clone is one base away. According to the germline V gene, CDR1 reads SGHRS and CDR2 reads YFSETQ. V loses 0 bases of germline sequence and J loses 3 bases, and the interval between the two ends is 13 bases. Taken from cysteine to phenylalanine, the CDR3 has 15 residues. The retained sequence is limited to the CDR3, 45 bases, with the frame set at the first base.

To prepare the library, 5' RACE was applied. The sequencing machine was an Illumina HiSeq 2500. The second PCR ran for about 6 to 12 cycles and used a J-beta primer mix along with a sample-barcoded 5' primer. Each TCR beta cDNA molecule received a unique molecular identifier from a template-switch 5' adaptor carrying 12 random nucleotides. At least 3 million CDR3-containing paired-end reads were obtained from each sample. First-strand cDNA synthesis was performed from all RNA using the Mint cDNA synthesis kit, with priming by a TRBC-specific oligonucleotide. Following uracil-DNA glycosylase treatment, all cDNA underwent a first 18-cycle PCR with the universal primers M1SS and BC2_uni_R. The study's own analysis went as follows. Each sample was normalized by randomly selecting 1 million high-quality reads, each carrying a distinct molecular identifier. Reads sharing molecular identifiers were discarded rather than binned into consensus sequences. MiTCR, set to a Q25 quality threshold and the strictest error-elimination algorithm, was used for CDR3 identification, clonotype clustering and error correction. A nonparametric unseen species model using Euler transformation provided a lower-bound estimate of total TCR beta diversity. TCRdb took the public reads, trimmed them with fastp at Q25, ran MiXCR for clone calling and kept in-frame beta chains. Every distinct CDR3 protein forms one entry, paired with its most common genes and DNA. The V and J calls and clone size come from TCRdb's table, not from the authors' own analysis. This sample holds about 930,000 distinct CDR3 sequences; about 29% were observed only once. About 10% of the sample rests with the top ten.

The same sample was also used in a study of T cells of mothers and their children. The other study reports the following: Donors were nine systemically healthy Caucasian individuals: three mothers and their six children. cDNA synthesis used all of the extracted RNA, with roughly 1.5 ug of RNA in each 15 ul reaction. In the second PCR, sample barcodes and 2-4 random nucleotides were introduced via the M1S primer. More than 8 million TCR beta CDR3 reads were obtained from each mother, and some 3.3 million reads were obtained from each child. Thymic selection shapes the output of TCR recombination in a similar way in related and unrelated pairs, and inherited differences have a minor effect. Related mother-child pairs always showed normalized repertoire overlap that was slightly higher than in unrelated mother-child pairs, though the difference was never significant. No persistent microchimeric T cell clones were found, with a detection sensitivity of approximately 100 clones per million clonotypes. In the study, deep NGS was used to compare the TCR beta repertoires of mothers and children, and features distinguishing related mother-child pairs from unrelated individuals were sought. The mean age was around 40 +/- 4 years for the mothers and about 10 +/- 4 years for the children. Libraries were sequenced on Illumina HiSeq 2000 with 100+100 nt paired-end reads after adapter ligation with NEBNext reagents. To prevent cross-contamination, the mother and child libraries were prepared a month apart and were sequenced in separate runs. Between roughly 500,000 and 2,000,000 distinct TCR beta clonotypes were identified per donor. Naive TCR beta clonotypes were estimated from low-frequency clonotypes matched to each donor's FACS-determined naive share, without sorting.

Specimen: blood. The TCR was taken from a woman aged 40 to 50 in good health. The rearrangement combines TRBV5-1 with TRBJ2-7, and TRBD2 may be the D gene, going by 6 matching bases. The sequenced DNA: TGCGCCAGCAGCTTGGGACGTGGAGGGAGCTACGAGCAGTACTTC. It encodes CASSLGRGGSYEQYF.